This entry features one T cell receptor (beta chain) sequence. TCRdb keeps only in-frame clones here, not all; method: immunoSEQ multiplex PCR. The sample holds about 150,000 clones, nearly 80% seen once. The data are from a study of PD-1 blockade in classical Hodgkin lymphoma. Germline V gene data show CDR1 as LNHDA and CDR2 as SQIVND (reference sequence). V was pared by 2 bases and J by 5 bases, with 6 bases of the junction left unmatched. The CDR3 consists of 16 residues. Relapses following autologous stem cell transplantation were seen in all patients, with brentuximab vedotin exposure varying. Best responses fell into complete response, partial response or progressive disease.

The TCR originated in a human donor with classical Hodgkin lymphoma. Source: peripheral blood mononuclear cells (PBMCs), taken before the second cycle of nivolumab. The genes are TRBV19 and TRBJ2-1, with 10 bases lining up with TRBD2. The CDR3 region is CASSIILAGIHNEQFF. The CDR3 DNA follows: TGTGCCAGTAGTATAATACTAGCGGGAATCCACAATGAGCAGTTCTTC. The full variable domain, its missing parts supplied by reference TRBV19 and TRBJ2-1, is DGGITQSPKYLFRKEGQNVTLSCEQNLNHDAMYWYRQDPGQGLRLIYYSQIVNDFQKGDIAEGYSVSREKKESFPLTVTSAQKNPTAFYLCASSIILAGIHNEQFFGPGTRLTVL.